This T cell receptor beta chain comes out of a study of control samples from healthy donors and cancer patients. The CDR3 spans 14 residues. V dropped 4 bases and J dropped 2 bases, with 11 bases sitting between them. CDR1 is LGHDT, CDR2 YNNKEL, per germline (reference sequence). Only in-frame clones appear in the TCRdb table, and some are missing; sequencing was by immunoSEQ multiplex PCR. The sample records 99,000 or so clones, approximately 82% being singletons. The clonotype comes from a man in his fifties or sixties in good health. Sequenced: blood. The chain couples TRBV3-1 (or the pseudogene TRBV3-2) to TRBJ2-5; the D gene is possibly TRBD1 (6 bases). The CDR3 here is CASSLYREQETQYF. The CDR3 DNA reads TGTGCCAGCAGCCTTTACAGGGAGCAAGAGACCCAGTACTTC.